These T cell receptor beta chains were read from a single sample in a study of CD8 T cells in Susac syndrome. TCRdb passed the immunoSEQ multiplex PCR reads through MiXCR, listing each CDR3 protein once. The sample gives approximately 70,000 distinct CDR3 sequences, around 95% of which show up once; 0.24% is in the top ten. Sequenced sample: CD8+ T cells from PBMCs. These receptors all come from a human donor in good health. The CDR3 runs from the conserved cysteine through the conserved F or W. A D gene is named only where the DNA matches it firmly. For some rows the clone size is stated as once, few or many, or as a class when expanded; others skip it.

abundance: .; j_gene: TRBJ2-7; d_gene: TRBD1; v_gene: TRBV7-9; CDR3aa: CASTRGGTGVIYEQYF; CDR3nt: TGTGCCAGCACCCGAGGGGGTACAGGGGTCATCTACGAGCAGTACTTC
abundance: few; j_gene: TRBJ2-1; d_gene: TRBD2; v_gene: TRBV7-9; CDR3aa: CASSGREVSYNEQFF; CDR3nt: TGTGCCAGCAGCGGGAGGGAAGTCTCCTACAATGAGCAGTTCTTC
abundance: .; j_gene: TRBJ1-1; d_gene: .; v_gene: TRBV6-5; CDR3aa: CASRLGTSGNTEAFF; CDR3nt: TGTGCCAGCAGATTGGGGACATCAGGGAACACTGAAGCTTTCTTT
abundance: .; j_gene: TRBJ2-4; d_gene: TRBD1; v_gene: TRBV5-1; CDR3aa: CASSSGTGGNIQYF; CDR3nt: TGCGCCAGCAGTTCCGGGACAGGGGGGAACATTCAGTACTTC
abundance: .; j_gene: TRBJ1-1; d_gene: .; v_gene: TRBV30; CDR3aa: CAWSILGAVTEAFF; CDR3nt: TGTGCCTGGAGTATTTTGGGGGCGGTCACTGAAGCTTTCTTT
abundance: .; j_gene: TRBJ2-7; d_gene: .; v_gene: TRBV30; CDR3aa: CAWSVLGPQGEQYF; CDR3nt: TGTGCCTGGAGTGTATTAGGACCCCAAGGCGAGCAGTACTTC
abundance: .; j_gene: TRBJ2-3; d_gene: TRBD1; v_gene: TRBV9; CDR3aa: CASSPGQTTDTQYF; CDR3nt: TGTGCCAGCAGCCCGGGACAGACCACAGATACGCAGTATTTT
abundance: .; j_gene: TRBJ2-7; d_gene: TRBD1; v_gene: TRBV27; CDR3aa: CASSFGTGGNREQYF; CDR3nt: TGTGCCAGCAGTTTCGGTACAGGGGGGAATCGCGAGCAGTACTTC
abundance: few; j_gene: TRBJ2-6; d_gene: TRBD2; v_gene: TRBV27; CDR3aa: CASSLGGYGANVLTF; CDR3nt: TGTGCCAGCAGTTTGGGAGGGTATGGGGCCAACGTCCTGACTTTC
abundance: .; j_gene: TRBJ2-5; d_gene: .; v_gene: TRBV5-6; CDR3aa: CASSSYRVPGETQYF; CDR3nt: TGTGCCAGCAGCTCCTACAGGGTCCCGGGAGAGACCCAGTACTTC
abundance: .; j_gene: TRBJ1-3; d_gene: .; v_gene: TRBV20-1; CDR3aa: CSASGSGNTIYF; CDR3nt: TGCAGTGCTAGTGGATCTGGAAACACCATATATTTT
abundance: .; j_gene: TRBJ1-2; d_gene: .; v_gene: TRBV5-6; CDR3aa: CASSHNRNYGYTF; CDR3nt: TGTGCCAGCAGCCACAATCGTAACTATGGCTACACCTTC
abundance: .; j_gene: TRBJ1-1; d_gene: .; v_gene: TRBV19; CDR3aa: CASSDGATEAFF; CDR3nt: TGTGCCAGTAGTGATGGGGCCACTGAAGCTTTCTTT
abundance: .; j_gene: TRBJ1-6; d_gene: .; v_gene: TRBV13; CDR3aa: CASSLTRDYNSPLHF; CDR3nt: TGTGCCAGCAGCCTGACAAGAGATTATAATTCACCCCTCCACTTT
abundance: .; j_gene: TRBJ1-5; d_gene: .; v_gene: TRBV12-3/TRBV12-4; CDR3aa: CASSPGSGGIQPQHF; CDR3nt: TGTGCCAGCAGTCCGGGGTCTGGGGGGATTCAGCCCCAGCATTTT
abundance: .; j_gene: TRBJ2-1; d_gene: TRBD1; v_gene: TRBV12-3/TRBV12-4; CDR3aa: CASTDRVVDNEQFF; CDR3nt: TGTGCCAGCACCGACAGGGTAGTGGACAATGAGCAGTTCTTC
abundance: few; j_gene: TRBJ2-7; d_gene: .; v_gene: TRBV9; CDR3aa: CASSVEATHYEQYF; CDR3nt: TGTGCCAGCAGCGTAGAAGCTACCCACTACGAGCAGTACTTC
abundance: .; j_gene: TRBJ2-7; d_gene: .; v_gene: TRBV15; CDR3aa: CATSIRESYEQYF; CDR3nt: TGTGCCACCAGCATAAGGGAGTCCTACGAGCAGTACTTC
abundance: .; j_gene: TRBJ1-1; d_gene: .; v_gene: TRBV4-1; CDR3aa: CASSQVIGVETEAFF; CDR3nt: TGCGCCAGCAGCCAAGTTATCGGGGTGGAGACTGAAGCTTTCTTT
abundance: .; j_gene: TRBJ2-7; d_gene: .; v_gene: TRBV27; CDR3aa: CASSFSAGLSYEQYF; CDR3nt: TGTGCCAGCAGTTTCTCCGCAGGCCTCTCCTACGAGCAGTACTTC
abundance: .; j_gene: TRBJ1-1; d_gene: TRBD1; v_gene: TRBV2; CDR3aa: CAMTGSSAFF; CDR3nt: TGTGCCATGACAGGGTCGTCAGCTTTCTTT
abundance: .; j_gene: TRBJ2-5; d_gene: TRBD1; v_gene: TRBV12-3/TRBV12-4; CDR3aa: CASRYRGSGETQYF; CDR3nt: TGTGCCAGCAGGTACAGGGGTTCGGGGGAGACCCAGTACTTC
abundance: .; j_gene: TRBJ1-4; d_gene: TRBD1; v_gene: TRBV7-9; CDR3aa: CASSRTGRYEKLFF; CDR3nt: TGTGCCAGCAGCCGGACAGGGCGGTATGAAAAACTGTTTTTT
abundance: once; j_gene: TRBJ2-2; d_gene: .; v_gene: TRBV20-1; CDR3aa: CSARVLERLAGTGELFF; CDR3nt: TGCAGTGCTAGAGTATTGGAACGGCTAGCTGGGACCGGGGAGCTGTTTTTT
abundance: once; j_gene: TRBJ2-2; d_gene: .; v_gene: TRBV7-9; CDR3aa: CASGGPNTGELFF; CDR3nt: TGTGCCAGCGGGGGTCCTAACACCGGGGAGCTGTTTTTT
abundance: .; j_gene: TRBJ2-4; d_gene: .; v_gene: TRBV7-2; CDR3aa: CATRGLEGKNIQYF; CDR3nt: TGTGCCACCAGAGGCTTGGAAGGCAAAAACATTCAGTACTTC
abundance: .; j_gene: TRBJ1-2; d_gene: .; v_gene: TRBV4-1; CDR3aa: CASSPSQAARYGYTF; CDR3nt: TGCGCCAGCAGCCCGTCACAGGCGGCACGGTATGGCTACACCTTC
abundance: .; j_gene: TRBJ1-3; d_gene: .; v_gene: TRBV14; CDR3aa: CASSSGVVSGNTIYF; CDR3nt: TGTGCCAGCAGCTCGGGGGTCGTCTCTGGAAACACCATATATTTT
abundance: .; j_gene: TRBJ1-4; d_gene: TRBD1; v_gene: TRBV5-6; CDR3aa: CASSLSQTGGYEKLFF; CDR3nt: TGTGCCAGCAGCTTGAGTCAGACAGGGGGCTACGAAAAACTGTTTTTT
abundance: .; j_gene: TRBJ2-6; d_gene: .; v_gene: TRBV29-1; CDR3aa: CSVEQIIRAGSGANVLTF; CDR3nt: TGCAGCGTTGAACAAATAATACGGGCGGGCTCTGGGGCCAACGTCCTGACTTTC
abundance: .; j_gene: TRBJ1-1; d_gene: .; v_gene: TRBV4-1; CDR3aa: CASSQERGIEAFF; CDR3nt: TGCGCCAGCAGCCAAGAAAGGGGGATTGAAGCTTTCTTT
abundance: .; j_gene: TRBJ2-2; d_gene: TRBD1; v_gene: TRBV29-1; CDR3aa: CSVTKTGGDHGELFF; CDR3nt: TGCAGCGTTACTAAGACAGGGGGTGATCACGGGGAGCTGTTTTTT
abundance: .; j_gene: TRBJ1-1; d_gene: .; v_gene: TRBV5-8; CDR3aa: CASSLGLSTEAFF; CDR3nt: TGTGCCAGCAGCTTGGGTCTCAGCACTGAAGCTTTCTTT
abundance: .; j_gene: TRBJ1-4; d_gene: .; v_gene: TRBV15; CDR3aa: CATSRGFRGAANEKLFF; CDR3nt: TGTGCCACCAGCAGAGGTTTCAGGGGCGCGGCTAATGAAAAACTGTTTTTT
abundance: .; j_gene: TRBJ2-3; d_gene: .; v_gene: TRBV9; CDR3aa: CASSQEEGTDTQYF; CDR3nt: TGTGCCAGCAGCCAGGAGGAGGGCACAGATACGCAGTATTTT
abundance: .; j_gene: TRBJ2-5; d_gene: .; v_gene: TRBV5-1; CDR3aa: CASSQGFLPGTLDQETQYF; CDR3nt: TGCGCCAGCAGCCAAGGATTTCTCCCAGGGACCTTGGATCAAGAGACCCAGTACTTC
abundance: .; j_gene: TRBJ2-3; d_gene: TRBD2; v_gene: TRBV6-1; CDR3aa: CASRPIYRGGAIDTQYF; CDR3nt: TGTGCCAGCAGACCGATTTACCGCGGGGGGGCGATAGATACGCAGTATTTT
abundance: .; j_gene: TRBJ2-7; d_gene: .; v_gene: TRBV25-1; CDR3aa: CASGAGTPREQYF; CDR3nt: TGTGCCAGCGGAGCCGGGACACCTAGGGAGCAGTACTTC
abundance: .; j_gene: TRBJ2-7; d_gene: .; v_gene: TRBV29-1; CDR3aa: CSVRSGPATGPTYEQYF; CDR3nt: TGCAGCGTCCGAAGTGGTCCGGCGACCGGTCCCACCTACGAGCAGTACTTC
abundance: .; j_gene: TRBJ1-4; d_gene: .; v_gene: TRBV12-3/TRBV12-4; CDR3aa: CASSLGQLNEKLFF; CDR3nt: TGTGCCAGCAGTCTCGGACAGCTTAATGAAAAACTGTTTTTT
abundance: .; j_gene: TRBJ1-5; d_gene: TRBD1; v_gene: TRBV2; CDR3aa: CASSERGGSVQPQHF; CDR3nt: TGTGCCAGCAGTGAACGAGGGGGCTCCGTTCAGCCCCAGCATTTT
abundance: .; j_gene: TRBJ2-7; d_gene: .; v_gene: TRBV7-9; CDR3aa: CASSSTAYEQYF; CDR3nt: TGTGCCAGCAGCTCGACAGCCTACGAGCAGTACTTC
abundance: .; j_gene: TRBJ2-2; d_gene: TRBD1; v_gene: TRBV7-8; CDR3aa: CASSFGTGETGELFF; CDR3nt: TGTGCCAGCAGCTTTGGGACAGGGGAGACCGGGGAGCTGTTTTTT
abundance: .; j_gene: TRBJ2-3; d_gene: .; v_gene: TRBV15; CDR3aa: CATSRDRGGRDTQYF; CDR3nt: TGTGCCACCAGCAGAGATCGTGGAGGGAGGGATACGCAGTATTTT
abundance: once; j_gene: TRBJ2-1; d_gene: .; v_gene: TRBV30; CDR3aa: CAWSQTGFDEPAF; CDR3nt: TGTGCCTGGAGTCAGACGGGTTTTGACGAGCCGGCCTTC
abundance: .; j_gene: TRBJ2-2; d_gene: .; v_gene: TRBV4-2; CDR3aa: CASSRMDGELFF; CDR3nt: TGTGCCAGCAGCCGGATGGACGGGGAGCTGTTTTTT
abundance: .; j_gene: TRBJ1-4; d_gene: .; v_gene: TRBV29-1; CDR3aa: CSVVIPLGEKLFF; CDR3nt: TGCAGCGTTGTAATACCTTTGGGGGAAAAACTGTTTTTT
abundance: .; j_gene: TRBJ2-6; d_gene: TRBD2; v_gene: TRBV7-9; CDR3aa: CASSLSHSGGPSGANVLTF; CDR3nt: TGTGCCAGCAGCTTATCCCACAGCGGGGGGCCCTCTGGGGCCAACGTCCTGACTTTC
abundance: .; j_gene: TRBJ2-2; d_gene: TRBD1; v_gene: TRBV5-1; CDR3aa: CASSFDRENTGELFF; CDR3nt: TGCGCCAGCAGTTTTGACAGGGAGAACACCGGGGAGCTGTTTTTT
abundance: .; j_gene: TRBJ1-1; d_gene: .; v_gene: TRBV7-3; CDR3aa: CASSLGGVATEAFF; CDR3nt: TGTGCCAGCAGCTTAGGGGGGGTGGCCACTGAAGCTTTCTTT
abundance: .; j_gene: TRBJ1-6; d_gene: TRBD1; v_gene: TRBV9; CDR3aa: CASSVGDRGNSPLHF; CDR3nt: TGTGCCAGCAGCGTAGGGGACAGGGGAAATTCACCCCTCCACTTT
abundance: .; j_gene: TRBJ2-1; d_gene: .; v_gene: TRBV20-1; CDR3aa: CSARDGLASYNEQFF; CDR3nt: TGCAGTGCTAGAGATGGGCTAGCCTCCTACAATGAGCAGTTCTTC
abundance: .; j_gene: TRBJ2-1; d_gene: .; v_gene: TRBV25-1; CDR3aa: CASAVSGFGSEQFF; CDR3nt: TGTGCCAGCGCCGTTAGTGGGTTCGGGAGTGAGCAGTTCTTC
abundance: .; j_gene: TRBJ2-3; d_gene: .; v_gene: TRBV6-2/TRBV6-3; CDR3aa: CASDTGTDTQYF; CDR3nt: TGTGCCAGCGATACAGGCACAGATACGCAGTATTTT
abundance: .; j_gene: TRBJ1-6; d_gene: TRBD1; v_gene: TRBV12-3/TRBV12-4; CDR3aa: CAITTGPLSPLHF; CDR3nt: TGTGCCATTACGACAGGGCCATTGTCACCCCTCCACTTT
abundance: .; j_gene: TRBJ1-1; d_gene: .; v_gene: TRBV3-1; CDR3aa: CASRVSGGSTEAFF; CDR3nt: TGTGCCAGCCGGGTTTCAGGAGGGAGCACTGAAGCTTTCTTT